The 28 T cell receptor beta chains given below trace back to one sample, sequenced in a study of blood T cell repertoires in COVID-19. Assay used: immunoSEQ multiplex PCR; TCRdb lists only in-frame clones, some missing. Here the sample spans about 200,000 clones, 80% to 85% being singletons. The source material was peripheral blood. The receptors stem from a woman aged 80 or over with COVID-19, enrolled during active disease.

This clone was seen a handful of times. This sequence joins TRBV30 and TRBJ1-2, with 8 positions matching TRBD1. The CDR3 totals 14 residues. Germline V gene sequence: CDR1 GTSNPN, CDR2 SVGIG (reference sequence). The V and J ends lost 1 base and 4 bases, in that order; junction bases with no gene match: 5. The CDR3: CAWSGGQGTYGYTF. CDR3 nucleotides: TGTGCCTGGAGTGGAGGACAGGGAACCTATGGCTACACCTTC.

The DNA for the CDR3 is TGTGCCAGCAGCTCGGGGGGGAGCCGATACAATGAGCAGTTCTTC. This gives the protein CASSSGGSRYNEQFF. This chain uses TRBV11-3 with TRBJ2-1; 8 bases map to TRBD2. The V gene's germline CDR1 is SGHNT and CDR2 YENEEA. With 4 bases clipped from V and 4 bases from J, the junction kept 6 bases outside the gene matches. This CDR3 has 15 residues.

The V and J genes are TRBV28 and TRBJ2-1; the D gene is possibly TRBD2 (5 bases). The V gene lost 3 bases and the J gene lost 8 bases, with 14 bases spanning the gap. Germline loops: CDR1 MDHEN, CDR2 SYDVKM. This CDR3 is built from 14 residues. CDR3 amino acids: CASSLASRRDEQFF. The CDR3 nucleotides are TGTGCCAGCAGTTTGGCTAGCCGTAGGGATGAGCAGTTCTTC.

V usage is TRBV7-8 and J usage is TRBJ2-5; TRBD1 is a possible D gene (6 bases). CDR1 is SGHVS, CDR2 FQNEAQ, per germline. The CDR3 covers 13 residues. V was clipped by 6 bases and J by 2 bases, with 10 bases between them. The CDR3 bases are TGTGCCAGCAGGCGCAGGGGTCAAGAGACCCAGTACTTC. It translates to CASRRRGQETQYF.

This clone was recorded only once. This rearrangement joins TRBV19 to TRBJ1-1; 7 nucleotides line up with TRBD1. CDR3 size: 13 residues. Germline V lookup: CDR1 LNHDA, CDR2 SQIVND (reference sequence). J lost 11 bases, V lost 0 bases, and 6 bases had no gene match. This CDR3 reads CASSIDRRRGAFF. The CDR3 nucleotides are TGTGCCAGTAGTATAGACCGCCGCAGGGGGGCTTTCTTT.

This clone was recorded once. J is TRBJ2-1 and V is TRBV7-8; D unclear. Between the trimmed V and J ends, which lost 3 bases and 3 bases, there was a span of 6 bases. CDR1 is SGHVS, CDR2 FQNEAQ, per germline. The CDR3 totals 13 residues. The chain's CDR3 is CASSFNNYNEQFF. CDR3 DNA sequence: TGTGCCAGCAGCTTCAACAACTACAATGAGCAGTTCTTC.

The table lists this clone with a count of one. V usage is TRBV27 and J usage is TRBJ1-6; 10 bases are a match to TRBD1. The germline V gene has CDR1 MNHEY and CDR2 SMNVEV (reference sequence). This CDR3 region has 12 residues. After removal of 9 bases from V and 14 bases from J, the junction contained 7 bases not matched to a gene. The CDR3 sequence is CARTGTGVSLHF. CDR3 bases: TGTGCCAGAACCGGGACAGGGGTATCCCTCCACTTT.

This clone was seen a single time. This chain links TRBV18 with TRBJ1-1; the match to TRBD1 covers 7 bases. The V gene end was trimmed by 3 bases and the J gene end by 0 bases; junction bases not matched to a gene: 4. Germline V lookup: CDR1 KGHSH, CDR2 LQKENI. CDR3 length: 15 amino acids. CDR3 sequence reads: CASSPTGTVNTEAFF. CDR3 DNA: TGTGCCAGCTCACCGACCGGGACAGTGAACACTGAAGCTTTCTTT.

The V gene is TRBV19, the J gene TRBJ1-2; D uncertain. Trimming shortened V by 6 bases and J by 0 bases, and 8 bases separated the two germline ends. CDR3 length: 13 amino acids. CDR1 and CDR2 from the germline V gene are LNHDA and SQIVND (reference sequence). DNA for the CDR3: TGTGCCAGTAGGGCTCAAACTAACTATGGCTACACCTTC. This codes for CASRAQTNYGYTF.

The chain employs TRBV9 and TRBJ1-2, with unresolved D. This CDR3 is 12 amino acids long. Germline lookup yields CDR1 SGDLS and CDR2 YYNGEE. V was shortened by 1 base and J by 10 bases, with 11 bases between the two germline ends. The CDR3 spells CASSVMRGHYTF. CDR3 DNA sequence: TGTGCCAGCAGCGTAATGCGGGGTCACTACACCTTC.

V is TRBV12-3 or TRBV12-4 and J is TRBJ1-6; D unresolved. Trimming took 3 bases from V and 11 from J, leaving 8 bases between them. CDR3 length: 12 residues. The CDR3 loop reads CASSFPGAPLHF. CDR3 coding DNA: TGTGCCAGCAGTTTTCCGGGAGCACCCCTCCACTTT.

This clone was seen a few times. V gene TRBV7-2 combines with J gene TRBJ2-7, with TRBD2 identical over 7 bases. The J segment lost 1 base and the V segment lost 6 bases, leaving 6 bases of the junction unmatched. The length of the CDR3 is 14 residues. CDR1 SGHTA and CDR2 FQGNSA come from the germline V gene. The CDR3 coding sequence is TGTGCCAGCAGACCTAATAGCGGGTCCTACGAGCAGTACTTC. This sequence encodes CASRPNSGSYEQYF.

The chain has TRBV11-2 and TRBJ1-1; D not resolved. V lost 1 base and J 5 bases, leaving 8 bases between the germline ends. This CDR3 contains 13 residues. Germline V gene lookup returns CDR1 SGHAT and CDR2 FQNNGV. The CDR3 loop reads CASSLVADTEAFF. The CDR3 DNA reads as TGTGCCAGCAGCTTAGTAGCTGATACTGAAGCTTTCTTT.

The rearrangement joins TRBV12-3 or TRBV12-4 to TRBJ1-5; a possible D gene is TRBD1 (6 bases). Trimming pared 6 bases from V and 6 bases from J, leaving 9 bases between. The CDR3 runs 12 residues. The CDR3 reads CASSRGRQPQHF. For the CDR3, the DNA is TGTGCCAGCAGCAGGGGCCGTCAGCCCCAGCATTTT.

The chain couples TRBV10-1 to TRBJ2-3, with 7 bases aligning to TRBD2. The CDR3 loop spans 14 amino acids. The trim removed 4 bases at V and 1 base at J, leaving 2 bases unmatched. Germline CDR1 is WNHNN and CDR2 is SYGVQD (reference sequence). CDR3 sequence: CASSAAGGTDTQYF. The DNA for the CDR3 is TGCGCCAGCAGTGCGGCGGGGGGCACAGATACGCAGTATTTT.

The CDR3 DNA reads TGTGCCAGCAGCTTGGAAGGGACTAGCGGGACCCAGTACTTC. Its translation: CASSLEGTSGTQYF. The chain carries TRBV5-4 and TRBJ2-5; 11 bases are a match to TRBD2. V lost 0 bases and J lost 7; bases outside the gene matches: 2. The CDR3 consists of 14 residues. Germline CDR1 is SGHNT and CDR2 is YYREEE (reference sequence).

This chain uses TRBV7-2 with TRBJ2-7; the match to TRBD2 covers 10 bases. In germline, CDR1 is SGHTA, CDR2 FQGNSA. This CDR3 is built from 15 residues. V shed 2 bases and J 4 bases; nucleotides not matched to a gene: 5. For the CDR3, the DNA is TGTGCCAGCAGCTTATTGCTAGCGGGGGAGTACGAGCAGTACTTC. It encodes CASSLLLAGEYEQYF.

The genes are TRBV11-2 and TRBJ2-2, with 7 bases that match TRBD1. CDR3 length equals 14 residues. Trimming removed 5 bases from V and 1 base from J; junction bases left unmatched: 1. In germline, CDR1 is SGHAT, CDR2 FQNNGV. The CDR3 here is CASSRTGNTGELFF. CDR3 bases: TGTGCCAGCAGCAGGACAGGGAACACCGGGGAGCTGTTTTTT.

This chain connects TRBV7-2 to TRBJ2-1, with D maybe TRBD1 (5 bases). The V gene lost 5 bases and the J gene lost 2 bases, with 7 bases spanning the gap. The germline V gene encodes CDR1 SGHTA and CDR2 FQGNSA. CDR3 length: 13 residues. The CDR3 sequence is CASSGHPYNEQFF. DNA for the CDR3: TGTGCCAGCAGCGGACATCCCTACAATGAGCAGTTCTTC.

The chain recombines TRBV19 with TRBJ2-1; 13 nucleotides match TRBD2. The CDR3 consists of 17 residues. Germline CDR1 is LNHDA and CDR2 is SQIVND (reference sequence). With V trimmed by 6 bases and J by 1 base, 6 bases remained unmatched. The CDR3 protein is CASSPTSGRSSYNEQFF. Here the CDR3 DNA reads TGTGCCAGTAGCCCGACTAGCGGGAGGTCGTCCTACAATGAGCAGTTCTTC. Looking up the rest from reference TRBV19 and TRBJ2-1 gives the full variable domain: DGGITQSPKYLFRKEGQNVTLSCEQNLNHDAMYWYRQDPGQGLRLIYYSQIVNDFQKGDIAEGYSVSREKKESFPLTVTSAQKNPTAFYLCASSPTSGRSSYNEQFFGPGTRLTVL.

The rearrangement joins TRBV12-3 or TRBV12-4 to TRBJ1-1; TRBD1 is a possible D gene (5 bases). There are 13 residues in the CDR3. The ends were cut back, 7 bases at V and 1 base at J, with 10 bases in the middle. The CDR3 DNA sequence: TGTGCCAGCACCTTGACAGCGAACACTGAAGCTTTCTTT. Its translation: CASTLTANTEAFF.

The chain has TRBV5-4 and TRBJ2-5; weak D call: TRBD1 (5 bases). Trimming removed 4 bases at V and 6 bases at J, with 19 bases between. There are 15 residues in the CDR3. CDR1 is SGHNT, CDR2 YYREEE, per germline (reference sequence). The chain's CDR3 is CASSQGGQKTKTQYF. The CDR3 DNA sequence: TGTGCCAGCAGCCAGGGCGGCCAAAAAACTAAGACCCAGTACTTC. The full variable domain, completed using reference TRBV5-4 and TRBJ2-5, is ETGVTQSPTHLIKTRGQQVTLRCSSQSGHNTVSWYQQALGQGPQFIFQYYREEENGRGNFPPRFSGLQFPNYSSELNVNALELDDSALYLCASSQGGQKTKTQYFGPGTRLLVL.

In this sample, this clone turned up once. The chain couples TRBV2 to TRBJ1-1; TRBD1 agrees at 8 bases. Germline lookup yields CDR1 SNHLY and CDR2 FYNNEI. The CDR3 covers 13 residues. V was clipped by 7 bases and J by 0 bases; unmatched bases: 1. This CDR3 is CASKTGVNTEAFF. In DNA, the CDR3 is TGTGCCAGCAAGACAGGGGTGAACACTGAAGCTTTCTTT.

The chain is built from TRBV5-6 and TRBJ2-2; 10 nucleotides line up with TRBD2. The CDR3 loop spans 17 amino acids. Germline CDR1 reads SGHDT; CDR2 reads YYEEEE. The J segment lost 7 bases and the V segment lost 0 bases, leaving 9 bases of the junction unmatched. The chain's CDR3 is CASSLDRLAGAVGELFF. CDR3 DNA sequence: TGTGCCAGCAGCTTGGATAGGCTAGCGGGAGCCGTCGGGGAGCTGTTTTTT.

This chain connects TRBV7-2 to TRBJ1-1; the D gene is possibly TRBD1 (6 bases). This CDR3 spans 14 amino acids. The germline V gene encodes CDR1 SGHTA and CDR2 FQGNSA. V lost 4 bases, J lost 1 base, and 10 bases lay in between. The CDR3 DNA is TGTGCCAGCAGCTACCAGACAGGGAACACTGAAGCTTTCTTT. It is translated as CASSYQTGNTEAFF. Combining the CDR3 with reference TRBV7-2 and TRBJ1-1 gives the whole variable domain GAGVSQSPSNKVTEKGKDVELRCDPISGHTALYWYRQSLGQGLEFLIYFQGNSAPDKSGLPSDRFSAERTGGSVSTLTIQRTQQEDSAVYLCASSYQTGNTEAFFGQGTRLTVV.

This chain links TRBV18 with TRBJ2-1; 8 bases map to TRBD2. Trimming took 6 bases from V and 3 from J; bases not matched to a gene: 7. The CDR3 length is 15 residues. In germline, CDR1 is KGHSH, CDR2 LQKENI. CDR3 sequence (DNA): TGTGCCAGCTCCCCGGGACTAGTAAACTACAATGAGCAGTTCTTC. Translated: CASSPGLVNYNEQFF.

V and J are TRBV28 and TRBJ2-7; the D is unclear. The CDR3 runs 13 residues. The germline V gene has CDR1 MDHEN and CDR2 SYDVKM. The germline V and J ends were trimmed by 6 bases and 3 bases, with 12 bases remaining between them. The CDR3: CASRAGNYYEQYF. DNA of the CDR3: TGTGCCAGCAGGGCCGGTAACTACTACGAGCAGTACTTC.

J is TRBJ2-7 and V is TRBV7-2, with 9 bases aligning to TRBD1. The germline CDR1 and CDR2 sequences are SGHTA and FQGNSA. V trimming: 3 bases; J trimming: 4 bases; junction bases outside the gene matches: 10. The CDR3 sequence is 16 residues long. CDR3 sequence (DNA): TGTGCCAGCAGCTTTTTCAACAGGGGGCAAAGGTACGAGCAGTACTTC. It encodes CASSFFNRGQRYEQYF.